Each of the 20 T cell receptor beta chains below was sequenced from the same sample in a study of T cells in Graves' hyperthyroidism and ophthalmopathy. From RNA transcripts, TCR beta CDR3 regions were amplified. An initial round of RT-PCR targeting the TCR CDR3 relied on the HTBI primer set. One entry per CDR3 protein, called by TCRdb with MiXCR from the multiplex PCR reads. Among approximately 400,000 distinct CDR3 sequences listed, 15% to 18% were seen once. Sequenced input: blood. These receptors were collected from a woman aged 18-30 years with Graves' hyperthyroidism.

With respect to this clonotype: At one end the junction does not follow the germline gene, possibly because of a read error. The DNA for the CDR3 is TGTGCCACCAGTTACGGGCCAGGCGGAAACACCATGTATTTT. Encoded protein: CATSYGPGGNTMYF. V is TRBV6-5 and J is TRBJ1-3; D gene uncertain. The germline V gene has CDR1 MNHEY and CDR2 SVGAGI. The CDR3 spans 14 residues.

This clonotype showed up many times. CDR3 amino acids: CASSFTEGAKFYEQYF. The CDR3 DNA follows: TGTGCCAGCAGCTTCACGGAGGGGGCGAAGTTCTACGAGCAGTACTTC. The rearrangement links TRBV7-9 to TRBJ2-7; weak D call: TRBD1 (7 bases). Per the germline V gene, CDR1 is SEHNR and CDR2 is FQNEAQ (reference sequence). The CDR3 covers 16 residues. V dropped 3 bases and J dropped 3 bases, with 18 bases sitting between them. Combining the CDR3 with reference TRBV7-9 and TRBJ2-7 gives the whole variable domain DTGVSQNPRHKITKRGQNVTFRCDPISEHNRLYWYRQTLGQGPEFLTYFQNEAQLEKSRLLSDRFSAERPKGSFSTLEIQRTEQGDSAMYLCASSFTEGAKFYEQYFGPGTRLTVT.

There are a few counts of this clonotype. The V call is TRBV10-3, the J call TRBJ1-5; D is ambiguous. Germline V CDR1 and CDR2: ENHRY, SYGVKD. Trimming left V 0 bases short and J 5 bases short, with 8 bases between. This CDR3 comprises 14 residues. CDR3 coding DNA: TGTGCCATCAGTGAGTCGCCCCAGGATCAGCCCCAGCATTTT. Residues: CAISESPQDQPQHF.

The chain is built from TRBV7-9 and TRBJ2-1; D may be TRBD2 (6 bases). The germline CDR1 and CDR2 sequences are SEHNR and FQNEAQ (reference sequence). This CDR3 region has 17 residues. Trimming cost V 1 base and J 2 bases, with 15 bases left between them. The CDR3 DNA follows: TGTGCCAGCAGCTTAGATGGTCGGGAGACCACCTACAATGAGCAGTTCTTC. Protein sequence: CASSLDGRETTYNEQFF.

With regard to this clonotype: This may be a read error, as it is one base from a much larger clone. The genes are TRBV5-1 and TRBJ2-7; either TRBD1 or TRBD2 may fit D (6 bases each). Trimming pared 3 bases from V and 4 bases from J, leaving 17 bases between. The germline V gene encodes CDR1 SGHRS and CDR2 YFSETQ. CDR3 size: 15 residues. The CDR3 bases are TGCGCCAGCAGCTCGGACCCGGGGGCTAGGTACGAGCAGTACTTC. Translating it yields CASSSDPGARYEQYF.

This clonotype was seen ten or more times. The chain combines TRBV7-9 with TRBJ2-7, with 10 nucleotides matching TRBD2. This CDR3 comprises 17 residues. With 2 bases clipped from V and 7 bases from J, the junction kept 14 bases outside the gene matches. Looked up from germline, CDR1 is SEHNR and CDR2 is FQNEAQ (reference sequence). The CDR3 loop is CASSLFQREGPWWEQYF. Written as DNA, the CDR3 is TGTGCCAGCAGCTTATTCCAGCGGGAGGGCCCATGGTGGGAGCAGTACTTC.

This clonotype was detected ten times or more. For the CDR3, the DNA is TGCAGTGCTAGCCGACTAGCGGGAGAATCCTACGAGCAGTACTTC. As protein: CSASRLAGESYEQYF. This sequence joins TRBV20-1 and TRBJ2-7; 12 bases map to TRBD2. The ends lost 3 bases at V and 1 base at J; junction bases unmatched: 4. The CDR3 runs to 15 residues. Germline V gene lookup returns CDR1 DFQATT and CDR2 SNEGSKA (reference sequence).

J is TRBJ2-1 and V is TRBV27, with D maybe TRBD2 (6 bases). V was shortened by 3 bases and J by 5 bases, with 14 bases between the two germline ends. Germline CDR1 is MNHEY and CDR2 is SMNVEV (reference sequence). The CDR3 is 15 residues long. The CDR3 loop is CASSFSGVAHNEQFF. The CDR3 nucleotides are TGTGCCAGCAGTTTCTCGGGAGTAGCACACAATGAGCAGTTCTTC.

At least ten counts were recorded for this clonotype. The chain couples TRBV20-1 to TRBJ2-1, with 7 bases that match TRBD2. CDR3 length: 12 residues. Trimming at V came to 3 bases and at J to 9 bases, leaving 5 bases not matched to a gene. Germline V CDR1 and CDR2: DFQATT, SNEGSKA (reference sequence). The CDR3 sequence: CSASGGRSEQFF. The CDR3 nucleotides are TGCAGTGCTAGCGGCGGGAGATCTGAGCAGTTCTTC.

This clonotype was observed at least ten times. The gene calls are TRBV5-1 and TRBJ2-1; a weak D match, TRBD2 (5 bases). Trimming pared 0 bases from V and 10 bases from J, leaving 8 bases between. This CDR3 region has 12 residues. Germline CDR1 SGHRS, CDR2 YFSETQ. In DNA form, the CDR3 reads TGCGCCAGCAGCTTGGATCCGGGGGAGCAGTTCTTC. This gives the protein CASSLDPGEQFF. Supplemented by reference TRBV5-1 and TRBJ2-1, the full variable domain reads KAGVTQTPRYLIKTRGQQVTLSCSPISGHRSVSWYQQTPGQGLQFLFEYFSETQRNKGNFPGRFSGRQFSNSRSEMNVSTLELGDSALYLCASSLDPGEQFFGPGTRLTVL.

This clonotype was observed many times. The chain links TRBV3-1 to TRBJ2-3; D is perhaps TRBD1 (5 bases). V gave up 4 bases and J gave up 1 base, with 9 bases separating them. The CDR3 consists of 14 residues. Germline CDR1 reads LGHDT; CDR2 reads YNNKEL (reference sequence). The CDR3 loop is CASSLRVGTDTQYF. CDR3 bases: TGTGCCAGCAGCCTCAGGGTAGGCACAGATACGCAGTATTTT.

This clonotype was seen many times. The chain combines TRBV20-1 with TRBJ2-5; 10 bases are shared with TRBD2. Trimming cost V 1 base and J 7 bases; bases outside gene matches: 9. The germline CDR1 and CDR2 sequences are DFQATT and SNEGSKA (reference sequence). The CDR3 consists of 15 residues. The CDR3 loop is CSARAALAGSGTQYF. The DNA for the CDR3 is TGCAGTGCTAGAGCGGCACTAGCGGGGTCAGGGACCCAGTACTTC.

The chain employs TRBV28 and TRBJ2-3, with D hard to call. The germline CDR1 and CDR2 sequences are MDHEN and SYDVKM. This CDR3 region has 15 residues. V was trimmed by 3 bases and J by 2 bases, leaving 12 bases between them. The CDR3 bases are TGTGCCAGCAGTTTCGAGGCATATATCACAGATACGCAGTATTTT. As protein: CASSFEAYITDTQYF.

This clonotype appeared a single time. The genes are TRBV20-1 and TRBJ2-5; D is unresolved. Deletions cut 0 bases from V and 5 bases from J, with 13 bases between. The CDR3 has 14 residues. The V gene's germline CDR1 is DFQATT and CDR2 SNEGSKA (reference sequence). CDR3 sequence: CSARDPKGSETQYF. The DNA for the CDR3 is TGCAGTGCTAGAGATCCAAAGGGCTCGGAGACCCAGTACTTC.

The rearrangement links TRBV13 to TRBJ2-3; D is tentatively TRBD1 or TRBD2 (5 bases each). Deletions cut 5 bases from V and 4 bases from J, with 22 bases between. This CDR3 has 17 amino acids. The germline V gene encodes CDR1 PRHDT and CDR2 FYEKMQ (reference sequence). This chain's CDR3 is CASSGTHRDPEADTQYF. As DNA, the CDR3 is TGTGCCAGCAGCGGTACGCACCGGGACCCAGAAGCAGATACGCAGTATTTT.

This clonotype has at least ten counts. In DNA form, the CDR3 reads TGTGCCAGCAGTTTCGGGACGGTAGCTAATGAAAAACTGTTTTTT. Its translation: CASSFGTVANEKLFF. This chain connects TRBV12-3 or TRBV12-4 to TRBJ1-4, with D possibly matching TRBD1 (5 bases). This CDR3 region has 15 residues. Trimming shortened V by 3 bases and J by 3 bases, and 11 bases separated the two germline ends.

This clonotype was seen ten or more times. V gene TRBV5-6 combines with J gene TRBJ2-7; 7 bases are shared with TRBD1. V gave up 2 bases and J gave up 4 bases; unmatched junction bases: 3. The CDR3 length is 13 residues. The germline gives CDR1 SGHDT, CDR2 YYEEEE. Here the CDR3 DNA reads TGTGCCAGCAGCTTCGGCAGGGGGTACGAGCAGTACTTC. This sequence encodes CASSFGRGYEQYF. The full variable domain, with the rest looked up from reference TRBV5-6 and TRBJ2-7, is DAGVTQSPTHLIKTRGQQVTLRCSPKSGHDTVSWYQQALGQGPQFIFQYYEEEERQRGNFPDRFSGHQFPNYSSELNVNALLLGDSALYLCASSFGRGYEQYFGPGTRLTVT.

This clonotype was seen a handful of times. The chain has TRBV12-3 or TRBV12-4 and TRBJ2-1, with 10 bases matching TRBD2. Trimming cost V 4 bases and J 0 bases; bases outside gene matches: 3. There are 16 residues in the CDR3. DNA for the CDR3: TGTGCCAGCAGTTATAGCGGGAGGCCCTCCTACAATGAGCAGTTCTTC. This translates into CASSYSGRPSYNEQFF.

This clonotype was picked up many times. This chain connects TRBV11-2 to TRBJ2-1, with D possibly being TRBD1 (5 bases). CDR3 size: 14 residues. Germline lookup yields CDR1 SGHAT and CDR2 FQNNGV. Trimming left V 3 bases short and J 8 bases short, with 14 bases between. For the CDR3, the DNA is TGTGCCAGCAGCTTTGCACAGGCGCGCGATGAGCAGTTCTTC. Amino acids: CASSFAQARDEQFF. Variable domain in full (rest from reference TRBV11-2 and TRBJ2-1): EAGVAQSPRYKIIEKRQSVAFWCNPISGHATLYWYQQILGQGPKLLIQFQNNGVVDDSQLPKDRFSAERLKGVDSTLKIQPAKLEDSAVYLCASSFAQARDEQFFGPGTRLTVL.

There are many counts of this clonotype. Here the CDR3 reads CASSPGPEPLHF. The CDR3 bases are TGTGCCAGCAGCCCCGGACCCGAACCCCTCCACTTT. The chain employs TRBV7-9 and TRBJ1-6; no clear D. The CDR3 totals 12 residues. Germline V gene lookup returns CDR1 SEHNR and CDR2 FQNEAQ (reference sequence). Trimming cost V 5 bases and J 12 bases, with 11 bases left between them.